The next 7 T cell receptor beta chains were all read from a single sample in a study of early T cells in non-severe SARS-CoV-2 infection. TCRdb processed the 5' RACE reads anew with MiXCR; each CDR3 protein has one entry. Among about 56,000 distinct CDR3 sequences, 10% were seen once, and the ten largest hold 6.5%. The sample comprised whole blood. These TCRs come from an adult who was a healthcare worker with PCR-confirmed SARS-CoV-2 infection or an uninfected control (not recorded which).

The V call is TRBV29-1, the J call TRBJ2-3, with 13 bases lining up with TRBD2. Germline V gene data show CDR1 as SQVTM and CDR2 as ANQGSEA. The V segment lost 8 bases and the J segment 3 bases; nucleotides outside the gene matches: 2. This CDR3 comprises 13 residues. The CDR3 sequence: CSSGLAGTDTQYF. CDR3 in DNA: TGCAGCTCGGGACTAGCGGGAACAGATACGCAGTATTTT.

This clonotype has at least ten counts. V gene TRBV18 combines with J gene TRBJ2-7; a possible D gene is TRBD1 (6 bases). Germline CDR1 reads KGHSH; CDR2 reads LQKENI. The CDR3 loop spans 14 amino acids. Trimming left V 1 base short and J 5 bases short, with 12 bases between. The CDR3 loop reads CASSPRGRGNEQYF. The CDR3 region has the DNA TGTGCCAGCTCACCACGGGGCAGGGGAAACGAGCAGTACTTC.

This clonotype was observed many times. J is TRBJ2-7 and V is TRBV29-1; TRBD2 aligns across 8 bases. Trimming removed 6 bases from V and 9 bases from J; junction bases left unmatched: 16. The CDR3 has 14 residues. CDR1 and CDR2 (germline): SQVTM, ANQGSEA. As DNA, the CDR3 is TGCAGCGTGGAGCTAGCGGGTGTTCTACGAGGGCAGTACTTC. Translated: CSVELAGVLRGQYF.

The chain couples TRBV6-1 to TRBJ2-7; D is unclear. Germline V gives CDR1 MNHNS, CDR2 SASEGT. The CDR3 runs to 14 residues. The germline V and J ends were trimmed by 6 bases and 0 bases, with 12 bases remaining between them. The CDR3 DNA sequence: TGTGCCAGCAGGAGGAAGTTCTCCTCCTACGAGCAGTACTTC. This translates into CASRRKFSSYEQYF.

A note on this clonotype: This may be a read error, as it is one base from a much larger clone. The chain joins TRBV7-9 to TRBJ2-7; possibly TRBD2 for D (5 bases). The germline gives CDR1 SEHNR, CDR2 FQNEAQ (reference sequence). The CDR3 covers 14 residues. The CDR3 loop reads CAGSQGLAGTEQYF. In DNA, the CDR3 is TGTGCCGGCAGCCAAGGGCTAGCAGGCACTGAGCAGTACTTC.

This clonotype was found many times. V is TRBV27 and J is TRBJ2-6, with D possibly TRBD1 on 6 matching bases. The CDR3 consists of 17 residues. CDR1 and CDR2 (germline): MNHEY, SMNVEV (reference sequence). V dropped 6 bases and J dropped 0 bases, with 15 bases sitting between them. In nucleotides, the CDR3 is TGTGCCAGCAGCCGACAGGAATTACTCTCTGGGGCCAACGTCCTGACTTTC. This codes for CASSRQELLSGANVLTF.

The chain is built from TRBV27 and TRBJ2-3, with 7 bases fitting TRBD1. J was trimmed by 3 bases and V by 5 bases; bases with no gene match: 11. Germline V gene lookup returns CDR1 MNHEY and CDR2 SMNVEV (reference sequence). This CDR3 is 16 amino acids long. The CDR3 DNA sequence: TGTGCCAGCAGTCCCCAGAAGGGGGCTGCGACAGATACGCAGTATTTT. It yields the protein CASSPQKGAATDTQYF.